These 31 T cell receptor beta chains share one sample of origin, sequenced in a study of cytomegalovirus exposure and HLA in healthy donors. PCR primers comprised 60 Vbeta and 13 Jbeta primers. Only in-frame clones appear in the TCRdb table, and some are missing; sequencing was by immunoSEQ multiplex PCR. The sample contains 150,000 to 200,000 clones, around 76% of which appear only once. Material: PBMCs. These receptors all come from a man aged 35-49 years in good health and CMV-seronegative.

This chain links TRBV30 with TRBJ1-2; D unclear. CDR3 length: 13 residues. CDR1 GTSNPN and CDR2 SVGIG come from the germline V gene (reference sequence). Deletions cut 0 bases from V and 5 bases from J, with 10 bases between. The CDR3 loop is CAWSVIQHYGYTF. DNA for the CDR3: TGTGCCTGGAGTGTGATACAGCATTATGGCTACACCTTC.

V gene TRBV6-5 combines with J gene TRBJ1-6, with 7 nucleotides matching TRBD1. Unmatched junction bases numbered 5, after V lost 5 bases and J lost 4 bases. Germline CDR1 is MNHEY and CDR2 is SVGAGI. The CDR3 length is 15 residues. CDR3 DNA sequence: TGTGCCAGCAGTCCGGGACAGAGGTATAATTCACCCCTCCACTTT. It is translated as CASSPGQRYNSPLHF.

This CDR3 is CATSRELAGGEQYF. The CDR3 DNA reads as TGTGCCACCAGCAGAGAGCTAGCGGGAGGCGAGCAGTACTTC. V gene TRBV15 combines with J gene TRBJ2-7, with 11 positions matching TRBD2. V shed 0 bases, J shed 6 bases, and the junction held 1 base outside the gene matches. The CDR3 loop spans 14 amino acids. The germline V gene has CDR1 LNHNV and CDR2 YYDKDF (reference sequence).

J is TRBJ1-5 and V is TRBV5-6, with 7 nucleotides matching TRBD1. The CDR3 length is 16 residues. Germline V gives CDR1 SGHDT, CDR2 YYEEEE. The ends lost 0 bases at V and 4 bases at J; junction bases unmatched: 7. This CDR3 is CASSLDRGRGNQPQHF. The CDR3 DNA sequence: TGTGCCAGCAGCTTGGACAGGGGAAGGGGTAATCAGCCCCAGCATTTT.

The genes are TRBV11-3 and TRBJ2-1, with 13 bases identical to TRBD2. V lost 5 bases to trimming and J lost 5 bases; unmatched junction nucleotides: 0. CDR3 length: 14 residues. Germline CDR1 SGHNT, CDR2 YENEEA. CDR3 sequence: CASSGLAGDNEQFF. The CDR3 DNA is TGTGCCAGCAGCGGACTAGCGGGGGACAATGAGCAGTTCTTC.

The chain has TRBV9 and TRBJ2-5, with D perhaps TRBD1 (6 bases). The CDR3 contains 14 residues. In germline, CDR1 is SGDLS, CDR2 YYNGEE. V shed 4 bases and J shed 5 bases, with 15 bases lying between them. CDR3 nucleotides: TGTGCCAGCAGCCTCCAGGGGTCTGGGGAGACCCAGTACTTC. It encodes CASSLQGSGETQYF.

The rearrangement links TRBV6-1 to TRBJ1-2, with D maybe TRBD1 (5 bases). Germline V gene sequence: CDR1 MNHNS, CDR2 SASEGT. Trimming left V 5 bases short and J 2 bases short, with 9 bases between. CDR3 size: 13 residues. DNA of the CDR3: TGTGCCAGCAGTTTTCGGGGGAACTATGGCTACACCTTC. Translating gives CASSFRGNYGYTF.

The chain carries TRBV11-2 and TRBJ2-7; possible D gene TRBD1, 6 bases. Trimming pared 5 bases from V and 6 bases from J, leaving 17 bases between. This CDR3 comprises 14 residues. Germline assignment: CDR1 SGHAT and CDR2 FQNNGV. This chain's CDR3 is CASSQDRPYLEQYF. The CDR3 nucleotides are TGTGCCAGCAGCCAGGACAGACCTTATCTCGAGCAGTACTTC.

The V gene is TRBV7-8, the J gene TRBJ2-1, with D perhaps TRBD1 (5 bases). Germline CDR1 and CDR2: SGHVS and FQNEAQ. V shed 1 base and J shed 10 bases, with 8 bases lying between them. The CDR3 spans 12 residues. CDR3 region: CASSLEGREQFF. The CDR3 bases are TGTGCCAGCAGCTTAGAGGGGCGGGAGCAGTTCTTC.

The CDR3 coding sequence is TGTGCCAGCAGTTTAACAGGCCCTTCCTCCTACAATGAGCAGTTCTTC. Residues: CASSLTGPSSYNEQFF. The V call is TRBV27, the J call TRBJ2-1; perhaps TRBD1 as D (5 bases). This CDR3 has 16 amino acids. Germline-derived CDR1 and CDR2 are MNHEY and SMNVEV (reference sequence). The ends were cut back, 2 bases at V and 0 bases at J, with 11 bases in the middle.

This clone was detected only once. This chain joins TRBV5-4 and TRBJ1-2; tentative D call: TRBD1 (6 bases). CDR3 length equals 16 residues. Germline CDR1 and CDR2: SGHNT and YYREEE (reference sequence). The germline V and J ends were trimmed by 4 bases and 4 bases, with 20 bases remaining between them. CDR3 in amino acids: CASSPTTGPSFYGYTF. The CDR3 DNA is TGTGCCAGCAGCCCGACGACAGGCCCCTCTTTCTATGGCTACACCTTC. The whole variable domain, filled in from reference TRBV5-4 and TRBJ1-2, reads ETGVTQSPTHLIKTRGQQVTLRCSSQSGHNTVSWYQQALGQGPQFIFQYYREEENGRGNFPPRFSGLQFPNYSSELNVNALELDDSALYLCASSPTTGPSFYGYTFGSGTRLTVV.

J is TRBJ2-7 and V is TRBV5-7; D uncertain. TRBV5-7 is an ORF; its function is uncertain. The V and J ends lost 1 base and 3 bases respectively, with 5 bases between them. The CDR3 sequence is 12 residues long. Written as DNA, the CDR3 is TGTGCCAGCAGCTTGCGGAGCTACGAGCAGTACTTC. Translated: CASSLRSYEQYF.

The rearrangement joins TRBV6-5 to TRBJ2-1; the match to TRBD2 covers 11 bases. Germline CDR1 is MNHEY and CDR2 is SVGAGI. Trimming removed 7 bases from V and 5 bases from J; junction bases left unmatched: 4. CDR3 length: 14 amino acids. CDR3 amino acids: CASIGTSGHNEQFF. Written as DNA, the CDR3 is TGTGCCAGCATTGGGACTAGCGGACACAATGAGCAGTTCTTC.

V and J are TRBV7-2 and TRBJ1-1; unclear D gene. Germline loops: CDR1 SGHTA, CDR2 FQGNSA. Trimming took off 1 base at V and 4 bases at J, with 13 bases between the two ends. The CDR3 has 15 residues. The CDR3 bases are TGTGCCAGCAGCTTAGGAACGGGTCGGGGCACTGAAGCTTTCTTT. It codes for CASSLGTGRGTEAFF.

V usage is TRBV25-1 and J usage is TRBJ2-2, with 8 bases that match TRBD1. CDR3 length: 15 amino acids. V shed 4 bases and J 6 bases; nucleotides not matched to a gene: 7. The germline V gene has CDR1 MGHDK and CDR2 SYGVNS. The CDR3, as DNA: TGTGCCAGCAGTGCGAGGACAGGGTTTGCCGGGGAGCTGTTTTTT. Encoded protein: CASSARTGFAGELFF.

The gene calls are TRBV28 and TRBJ2-3; the match to TRBD2 covers 11 bases. Losses at the gene ends were 3 bases for V and 0 bases for J; bases not matched to a gene: 11. The CDR3 has 19 amino acids. Germline V lookup: CDR1 MDHEN, CDR2 SYDVKM. In DNA form, the CDR3 reads TGTGCCAGCAGTTTGTTGGGTTTAGGGACTAGCGGAAGCACAGATACGCAGTATTTT. Its protein product is CASSLLGLGTSGSTDTQYF.

This clone has a handful of counts. The rearrangement links TRBV6-5 to TRBJ1-2; 7 positions match TRBD1. The V and J ends lost 5 bases and 6 bases, in that order; junction bases with no gene match: 6. Germline V gene sequence: CDR1 MNHEY, CDR2 SVGAGI. The CDR3 length is 13 residues. The CDR3 loop is CASSVRQGDGYTF. In DNA form, the CDR3 reads TGTGCCAGCAGTGTTAGACAGGGCGATGGCTACACCTTC.

The gene calls are TRBV5-3 and TRBJ2-5; TRBD2 is a possible D gene (6 bases). TRBV5-3 is reported as an ORF; its role is uncertain. Trimming left V 5 bases short and J 0 bases short, with 8 bases between. The CDR3 is 13 residues long. The CDR3 bases are TGTGCCAGAAGGGGGGACTACCAAGAGACCCAGTACTTC. This encodes CARRGDYQETQYF.

The V and J genes are TRBV27 and TRBJ2-7, with 7 bases fitting TRBD2. The V gene's germline CDR1 is MNHEY and CDR2 SMNVEV (reference sequence). This CDR3 spans 15 amino acids. V lost 0 bases, J lost 6 bases, and 8 bases stayed unmatched. The CDR3, as DNA: TGTGCCAGCAGTTTATCGGCTAGCGGCCTACGCGAGCAGTACTTC. It specifies CASSLSASGLREQYF.

This clone was counted between two and nine times. The genes are TRBV7-9 and TRBJ2-5, with TRBD1 identical over 10 bases. Germline assignment: CDR1 SEHNR and CDR2 FQNEAQ (reference sequence). The CDR3 is 14 residues long. V shed 3 bases and J 5 bases; nucleotides not matched to a gene: 3. In DNA form, the CDR3 reads TGTGCCAGCAGCTTCGACAGGGGGCGGGAGACCCAGTACTTC. The encoded protein is CASSFDRGRETQYF.

This chain connects TRBV5-6 to TRBJ1-4; no clear D gene. Trimming took off 3 bases at V and 0 bases at J, with 9 bases between the two ends. The CDR3 is 15 residues long. Looked up from germline, CDR1 is SGHDT and CDR2 is YYEEEE. The CDR3 sequence: CASSWTGTTNEKLFF. The CDR3 DNA follows: TGTGCCAGCAGCTGGACCGGGACAACTAATGAAAAACTGTTTTTT.

V is TRBV5-8 and J is TRBJ1-1; weak D call: TRBD1 (5 bases). Per the germline V gene, CDR1 is SGHTS and CDR2 is YDEGEE. The CDR3 has 14 residues. The V and J ends lost 2 bases and 2 bases respectively, with 10 bases between them. In DNA, the CDR3 is TGTGCCAGCAGCTTCGGGGGGTTCAACACTGAAGCTTTCTTT. It codes for CASSFGGFNTEAFF.

The chain employs TRBV6-5 and TRBJ1-5, with D hard to call. Germline V gives CDR1 MNHEY, CDR2 SVGAGI. This CDR3 spans 14 amino acids. The ends were cut back, 1 base at V and 9 bases at J, with 13 bases in the middle. The CDR3 sequence is CASSYLATPGPQHF. CDR3 coding DNA: TGTGCCAGCAGTTACTTGGCCACCCCGGGGCCCCAGCATTTT.

The V and J genes are TRBV4-3 and TRBJ1-3; D is unresolved. The ends were cut back, 0 bases at V and 3 bases at J, with 12 bases in the middle. Germline CDR1 LGHNA, CDR2 YSLEER. CDR3 length equals 16 residues. The CDR3 DNA reads as TGCGCCAGCAGCCAAGATCGCTTGAGCCTTGGAAACACCATATATTTT. Its protein product is CASSQDRLSLGNTIYF.

This rearrangement joins TRBV7-9 to TRBJ1-6; unclear D gene. Trimming took off 5 bases at V and 11 bases at J, with 13 bases between the two ends. Germline CDR1 and CDR2: SEHNR and FQNEAQ (reference sequence). CDR3 length: 13 amino acids. DNA for the CDR3: TGTGCCAGCAGCCTCCACTCGGGAACACCCCTCCACTTT. This sequence encodes CASSLHSGTPLHF.

As to this clone: A read error may account for a junction end that differs from germline. This chain links TRBV7-8 with TRBJ2-7; TRBD1 matches 8 bases. CDR3 size: 13 residues. Germline lookup yields CDR1 SGHVS and CDR2 FQNEAQ. The CDR3 protein is CASSLEVRDRPNF. CDR3 coding DNA: TGTGCCAGCAGCTTAGAGGTCCGGGACAGGCCAAACTTC.

The chain has TRBV7-9 and TRBJ1-1; 9 bases are shared with TRBD1. Germline V CDR1 and CDR2: SEHNR, FQNEAQ (reference sequence). CDR3 length equals 17 residues. V lost 6 bases and J lost 1; bases outside the gene matches: 12. This chain's CDR3 is CASRTRGQGDRNTEAFF. CDR3 DNA sequence: TGTGCCAGCAGAACTCGGGGACAGGGCGACCGGAACACTGAAGCTTTCTTT.

CDR3 amino acids: CASSLLRGNYGYTF. The CDR3 bases are TGTGCCAGCAGCCTGCTCCGGGGAAACTATGGCTACACCTTC. The chain uses TRBV5-4 and TRBJ1-2, with no clear D. The CDR3 is 14 amino acids. V lost 4 bases, J lost 2 bases, and 12 bases lay in between. CDR1 and CDR2 (germline): SGHNT, YYREEE (reference sequence).

The table lists this clone with a few counts. The chain recombines TRBV18 with TRBJ2-6; 8 bases map to TRBD1. In germline, CDR1 is KGHSH, CDR2 LQKENI. The CDR3 is 16 amino acids. The trim removed 3 bases at V and 4 bases at J, leaving 5 bases unmatched. The CDR3 sequence: CASSPGTGAGANVLTF. The CDR3, as DNA: TGTGCCAGCTCACCCGGGACAGGAGCCGGGGCCAACGTCCTGACTTTC.

The chain joins TRBV5-4 to TRBJ2-1, with a weak D call TRBD2 (6 bases). Germline CDR1 is SGHNT and CDR2 is YYREEE (reference sequence). The CDR3 covers 14 residues. Between the trimmed V and J ends, which lost 1 base and 6 bases, there was a span of 11 bases. The CDR3 DNA reads TGTGCCAGCAGCTTGTTCGGGAGTGGCAATGAGCAGTTCTTC. Translated: CASSLFGSGNEQFF. Full variable domain (outside the CDR3, taken from reference TRBV5-4 and TRBJ2-1): ETGVTQSPTHLIKTRGQQVTLRCSSQSGHNTVSWYQQALGQGPQFIFQYYREEENGRGNFPPRFSGLQFPNYSSELNVNALELDDSALYLCASSLFGSGNEQFFGPGTRLTVL.

The genes are TRBV30 and TRBJ1-2; TRBD1 might be the D (5 bases). V was pared by 5 bases and J by 7 bases, with 8 bases between. The germline V gene encodes CDR1 GTSNPN and CDR2 SVGIG (reference sequence). The CDR3 length is 10 residues. CDR3: CAWGTGGYTF. DNA of the CDR3: TGTGCCTGGGGTACAGGTGGCTACACCTTC.